The 7 T cell receptor beta chains below all came from one sample that was sequenced in a study of patients and donors after allogeneic stem cell transplantation. MiXCR, run by TCRdb on the RT-PCR reads, gives a single entry per CDR3 protein. The sample has a few thousand distinct CDR3 sequences; roughly 26% are singletons. Sequenced material: blood, either unsorted or a sorted T cell fraction (not recorded which). These receptor sequences come from a human donor who was either an allogeneic HSCT recipient or a stem cell or donor lymphocyte infusion donor (not recorded which). It is not recorded whose cells these are; they may come from a transplant donor.

The chain is built from TRBV7-2 and TRBJ2-3; 7 bases match TRBD1. Germline-derived CDR1 and CDR2 are SGHTA and FQGNSA. The CDR3 length is 16 residues. V was pared by 5 bases and J by 1 base, with 9 bases of the junction left unmatched. The CDR3 loop is CASSIQGGSRTDTQYF. The CDR3, as DNA: TGTGCCAGCAGCATACAAGGGGGCAGCCGCACAGATACGCAGTATTTT.

This clonotype was detected a few times. The CDR3 DNA reads TGTGCCACCAGTGGTGGGTATGAGCAGTTCTTC. Protein product: CATSGGYEQFF. The gene calls are TRBV24-1 and TRBJ2-1, with D hard to call. From germline, CDR1 is KGHDR and CDR2 SFDVKD. V lost 5 bases and J 8 bases, leaving 6 bases between the germline ends. The CDR3 extends over 11 amino acids.

This clonotype was counted a single time. The chain links TRBV29-1 to TRBJ2-5, with D possibly called TRBD1 or TRBD2 (5 bases each). The CDR3 runs to 12 residues. The ends were cut back, 3 bases at V and 5 bases at J, with 10 bases in the middle. CDR1 and CDR2 from the germline V gene are SQVTM and ANQGSEA. CDR3 loop: CSVEGVEETQYF. The CDR3 region has the DNA TGCAGCGTTGAGGGGGTGGAGGAGACCCAGTACTTC.

This clonotype was seen a handful of times. The J gene is TRBJ2-7, the V gene TRBV2, with TRBD2 matching 7 bases. J lost 4 bases, V lost 1 base, and 4 bases had no gene match. In germline, CDR1 is SNHLY, CDR2 FYNNEI. The CDR3 sequence is 14 residues long. The CDR3 DNA follows: TGTGCCAGCAGTGAAGGCGGGAGAGGGTACGAGCAGTACTTC. As protein: CASSEGGRGYEQYF.

Sample share makes this clonotype medium-sized. V and J are TRBV7-2 and TRBJ1-2; 7 bases fit TRBD1. V gave up 5 bases and J gave up 4 bases; unmatched junction bases: 4. Germline CDR1 reads SGHTA; CDR2 reads FQGNSA. This CDR3 comprises 13 residues. DNA for the CDR3: TGTGCCAGCAGCGACAGGGTTAGCTATGGCTACACCTTC. Translation: CASSDRVSYGYTF.

This clonotype has only a few counts. V and J are TRBV6-1 and TRBJ2-7; D is uncertain. With 6 bases removed from V and 4 bases from J, the gap between germline ends came to 7 bases. The CDR3 contains 11 residues. The germline gives CDR1 MNHNS, CDR2 SASEGT. The CDR3 sequence: CASRSDYEQYV. DNA of the CDR3: TGTGCCAGCAGGAGTGATTACGAGCAGTACGTC.

The gene calls are TRBV6-1 and TRBJ1-5; 8 positions match TRBD1. The ends lost 5 bases at V and 7 bases at J; junction bases unmatched: 4. CDR1 and CDR2 (germline): MNHNS, SASEGT. The CDR3 has 13 amino acids. The CDR3 DNA is TGTGCCAGCAGTAGGACAGGGAGCCAGCCCCAGCATTTT. This encodes CASSRTGSQPQHF.